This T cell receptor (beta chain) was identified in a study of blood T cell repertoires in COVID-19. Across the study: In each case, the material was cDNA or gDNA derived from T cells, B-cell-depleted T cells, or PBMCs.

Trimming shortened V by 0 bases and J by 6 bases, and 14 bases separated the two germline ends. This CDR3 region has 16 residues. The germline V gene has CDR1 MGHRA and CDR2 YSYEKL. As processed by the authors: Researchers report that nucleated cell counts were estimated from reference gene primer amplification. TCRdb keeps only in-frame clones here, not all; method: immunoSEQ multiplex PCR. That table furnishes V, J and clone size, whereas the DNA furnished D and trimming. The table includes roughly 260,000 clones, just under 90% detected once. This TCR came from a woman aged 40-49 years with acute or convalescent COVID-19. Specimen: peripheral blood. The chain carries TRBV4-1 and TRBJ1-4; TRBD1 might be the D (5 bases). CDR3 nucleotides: TGCGCCAGCAGCCAAGATGTGGGGGGGATTGATGAAAAACTGTTTTTT. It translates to CASSQDVGGIDEKLFF.